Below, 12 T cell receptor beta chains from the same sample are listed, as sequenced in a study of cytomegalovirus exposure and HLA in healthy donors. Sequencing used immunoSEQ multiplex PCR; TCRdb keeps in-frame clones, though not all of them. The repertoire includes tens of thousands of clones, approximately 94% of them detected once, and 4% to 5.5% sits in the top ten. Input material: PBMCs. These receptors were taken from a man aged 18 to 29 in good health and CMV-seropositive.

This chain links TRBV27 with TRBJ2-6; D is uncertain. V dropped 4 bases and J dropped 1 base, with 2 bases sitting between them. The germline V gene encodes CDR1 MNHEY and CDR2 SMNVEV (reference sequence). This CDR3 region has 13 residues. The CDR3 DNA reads TGTGCCAGCAGTTCGTCTGGGGCCAACGTCCTGACTTTC. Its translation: CASSSSGANVLTF.

The CDR3 loop reads CSASNTAQHF. As DNA, the CDR3 is TGCAGTGCTAGTAATACGGCCCAGCATTTT. The chain couples TRBV20-1 to TRBJ1-5; D is ambiguous. CDR3 length equals 10 residues. The germline V and J ends were trimmed by 3 bases and 11 bases, with 8 bases remaining between them. CDR1 is DFQATT and CDR2 is SNEGSKA in the germline V gene (reference sequence).

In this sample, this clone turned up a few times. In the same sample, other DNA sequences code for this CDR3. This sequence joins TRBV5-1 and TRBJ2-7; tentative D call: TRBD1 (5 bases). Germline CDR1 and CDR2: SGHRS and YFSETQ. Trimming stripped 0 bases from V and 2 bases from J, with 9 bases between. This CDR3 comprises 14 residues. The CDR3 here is CASSLVSGTYEQYF. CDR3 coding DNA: TGCGCCAGCAGCTTGGTTTCAGGGACCTACGAGCAGTACTTC.

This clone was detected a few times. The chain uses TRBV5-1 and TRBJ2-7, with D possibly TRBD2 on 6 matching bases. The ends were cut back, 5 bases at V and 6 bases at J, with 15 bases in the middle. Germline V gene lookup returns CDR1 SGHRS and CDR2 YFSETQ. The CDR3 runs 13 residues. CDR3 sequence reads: CASRKREEGEQYF. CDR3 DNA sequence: TGCGCCAGCAGAAAAAGGGAGGAAGGCGAGCAGTACTTC.

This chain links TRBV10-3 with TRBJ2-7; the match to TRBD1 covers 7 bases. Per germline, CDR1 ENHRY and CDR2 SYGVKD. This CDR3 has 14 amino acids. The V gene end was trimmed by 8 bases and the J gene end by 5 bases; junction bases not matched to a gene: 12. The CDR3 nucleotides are TGTGCCATCTCGACCGGGGACAGAATAGACGAGCAGTACTTC. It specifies CAISTGDRIDEQYF.

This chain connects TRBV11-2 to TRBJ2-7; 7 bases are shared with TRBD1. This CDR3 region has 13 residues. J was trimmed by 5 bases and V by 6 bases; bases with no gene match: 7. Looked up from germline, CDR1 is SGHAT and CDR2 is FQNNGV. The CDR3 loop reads CASSFGQANEQYF. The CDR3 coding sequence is TGTGCCAGCAGTTTTGGACAGGCAAACGAGCAGTACTTC.

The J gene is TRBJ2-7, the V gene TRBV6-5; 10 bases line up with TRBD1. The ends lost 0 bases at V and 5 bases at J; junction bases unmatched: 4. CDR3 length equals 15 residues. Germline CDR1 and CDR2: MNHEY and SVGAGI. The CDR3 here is CASSYSGTGANEQYF. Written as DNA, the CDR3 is TGTGCCAGCAGTTACTCCGGGACAGGGGCAAACGAGCAGTACTTC.

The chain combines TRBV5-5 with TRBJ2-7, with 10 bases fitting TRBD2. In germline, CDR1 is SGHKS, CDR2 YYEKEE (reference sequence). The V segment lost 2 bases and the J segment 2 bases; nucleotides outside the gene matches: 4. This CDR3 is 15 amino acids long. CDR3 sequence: CASSLGLAAAYEQYF. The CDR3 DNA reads TGTGCCAGCAGCTTAGGACTAGCGGCCGCCTACGAGCAGTACTTC. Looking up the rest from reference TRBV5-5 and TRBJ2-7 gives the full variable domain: DAGVTQSPTHLIKTRGQQVTLRCSPISGHKSVSWYQQVLGQGPQFIFQYYEKEERGRGNFPDRFSARQFPNYSSELNVNALLLGDSALYLCASSLGLAAAYEQYFGPGTRLTVT.

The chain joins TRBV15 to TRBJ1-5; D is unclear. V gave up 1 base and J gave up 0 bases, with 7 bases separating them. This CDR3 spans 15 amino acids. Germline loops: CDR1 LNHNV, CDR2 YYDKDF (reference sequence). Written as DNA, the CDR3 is TGTGCCACCAGCAGAGCGCAGGATAGCAATCAGCCCCAGCATTTT. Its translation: CATSRAQDSNQPQHF.

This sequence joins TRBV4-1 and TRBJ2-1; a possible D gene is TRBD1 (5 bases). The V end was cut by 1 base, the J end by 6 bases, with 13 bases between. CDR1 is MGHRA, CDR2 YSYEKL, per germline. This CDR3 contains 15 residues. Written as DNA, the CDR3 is TGCGCCAGCAGCCAAGCTCAGGGTGTACGCAATGAGCAGTTCTTC. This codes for CASSQAQGVRNEQFF.

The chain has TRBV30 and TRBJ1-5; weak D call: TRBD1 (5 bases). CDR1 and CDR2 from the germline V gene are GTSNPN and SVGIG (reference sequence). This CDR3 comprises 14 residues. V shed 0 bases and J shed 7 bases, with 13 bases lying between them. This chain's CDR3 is CAWSVLQGKQPQHF. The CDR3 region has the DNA TGTGCCTGGAGTGTCCTCCAGGGAAAACAGCCCCAGCATTTT. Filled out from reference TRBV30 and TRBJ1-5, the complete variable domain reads SQTIHQWPATLVQPVGSPLSLECTVEGTSNPNLYWYRQAAGRGLQLLFYSVGIGQISSEVPQNLSASRPQDRQFILSSKKLLLSDSGFYLCAWSVLQGKQPQHFGDGTRLSIL.

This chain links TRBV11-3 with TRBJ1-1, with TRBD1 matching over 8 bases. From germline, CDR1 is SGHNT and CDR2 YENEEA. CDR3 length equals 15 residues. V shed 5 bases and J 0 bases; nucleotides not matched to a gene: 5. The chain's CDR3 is CASSARTGLNTEAFF. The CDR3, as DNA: TGTGCCAGCAGCGCGAGGACAGGGTTGAACACTGAAGCTTTCTTT.